This TCR beta chain was recorded in a study of T-cell reconstitution after alpha-beta-depleted transplantation in children. Study conclusions and caveats: Newly produced T cells mostly provided counts and TCRbeta diversity after one year, as hyperexpanded clones declined. Alpha-beta T cells present about two months after transplant were reported to originate from several hundred expanded graft clones. The high TCRbeta diversity at day 60 in some patients came from surviving recipient T cells and thymic progenitors.

Molecular barcoding with unique molecular identifiers was used for the TCRbeta library. TCRdb redid the calling of the PCR reads with MiXCR, one entry per CDR3 protein. The table lists about 1,000,000 distinct CDR3 sequences, about 30% of them singletons. With respect to this clonotype: Its antigen is not identified. Since no conserved phenylalanine or tryptophan closes the CDR3, a read error is the likely cause.

The receptor was derived from a boy under two years old who had a stem cell transplant for SCID, so the T cells may come from the graft donor. The specimen comprised PBMCs, mostly from graft donor cells, sampled 360 days after TCRalphabeta/CD19-depleted stem cell transplant.

The CDR3 nucleotides are TGCGCCAGCAGCCTCGAGTCCGGACCGTTAGAAGCTTTCATT. It translates to CASSLESGPLEAFI. V gene TRBV4-1 combines with J gene TRBJ1-1; no reliable D call. The CDR3 contains 14 residues. V was pared by 4 bases and J by 8 bases, with 17 bases between. Germline lookup yields CDR1 MGHRA and CDR2 YSYEKL.